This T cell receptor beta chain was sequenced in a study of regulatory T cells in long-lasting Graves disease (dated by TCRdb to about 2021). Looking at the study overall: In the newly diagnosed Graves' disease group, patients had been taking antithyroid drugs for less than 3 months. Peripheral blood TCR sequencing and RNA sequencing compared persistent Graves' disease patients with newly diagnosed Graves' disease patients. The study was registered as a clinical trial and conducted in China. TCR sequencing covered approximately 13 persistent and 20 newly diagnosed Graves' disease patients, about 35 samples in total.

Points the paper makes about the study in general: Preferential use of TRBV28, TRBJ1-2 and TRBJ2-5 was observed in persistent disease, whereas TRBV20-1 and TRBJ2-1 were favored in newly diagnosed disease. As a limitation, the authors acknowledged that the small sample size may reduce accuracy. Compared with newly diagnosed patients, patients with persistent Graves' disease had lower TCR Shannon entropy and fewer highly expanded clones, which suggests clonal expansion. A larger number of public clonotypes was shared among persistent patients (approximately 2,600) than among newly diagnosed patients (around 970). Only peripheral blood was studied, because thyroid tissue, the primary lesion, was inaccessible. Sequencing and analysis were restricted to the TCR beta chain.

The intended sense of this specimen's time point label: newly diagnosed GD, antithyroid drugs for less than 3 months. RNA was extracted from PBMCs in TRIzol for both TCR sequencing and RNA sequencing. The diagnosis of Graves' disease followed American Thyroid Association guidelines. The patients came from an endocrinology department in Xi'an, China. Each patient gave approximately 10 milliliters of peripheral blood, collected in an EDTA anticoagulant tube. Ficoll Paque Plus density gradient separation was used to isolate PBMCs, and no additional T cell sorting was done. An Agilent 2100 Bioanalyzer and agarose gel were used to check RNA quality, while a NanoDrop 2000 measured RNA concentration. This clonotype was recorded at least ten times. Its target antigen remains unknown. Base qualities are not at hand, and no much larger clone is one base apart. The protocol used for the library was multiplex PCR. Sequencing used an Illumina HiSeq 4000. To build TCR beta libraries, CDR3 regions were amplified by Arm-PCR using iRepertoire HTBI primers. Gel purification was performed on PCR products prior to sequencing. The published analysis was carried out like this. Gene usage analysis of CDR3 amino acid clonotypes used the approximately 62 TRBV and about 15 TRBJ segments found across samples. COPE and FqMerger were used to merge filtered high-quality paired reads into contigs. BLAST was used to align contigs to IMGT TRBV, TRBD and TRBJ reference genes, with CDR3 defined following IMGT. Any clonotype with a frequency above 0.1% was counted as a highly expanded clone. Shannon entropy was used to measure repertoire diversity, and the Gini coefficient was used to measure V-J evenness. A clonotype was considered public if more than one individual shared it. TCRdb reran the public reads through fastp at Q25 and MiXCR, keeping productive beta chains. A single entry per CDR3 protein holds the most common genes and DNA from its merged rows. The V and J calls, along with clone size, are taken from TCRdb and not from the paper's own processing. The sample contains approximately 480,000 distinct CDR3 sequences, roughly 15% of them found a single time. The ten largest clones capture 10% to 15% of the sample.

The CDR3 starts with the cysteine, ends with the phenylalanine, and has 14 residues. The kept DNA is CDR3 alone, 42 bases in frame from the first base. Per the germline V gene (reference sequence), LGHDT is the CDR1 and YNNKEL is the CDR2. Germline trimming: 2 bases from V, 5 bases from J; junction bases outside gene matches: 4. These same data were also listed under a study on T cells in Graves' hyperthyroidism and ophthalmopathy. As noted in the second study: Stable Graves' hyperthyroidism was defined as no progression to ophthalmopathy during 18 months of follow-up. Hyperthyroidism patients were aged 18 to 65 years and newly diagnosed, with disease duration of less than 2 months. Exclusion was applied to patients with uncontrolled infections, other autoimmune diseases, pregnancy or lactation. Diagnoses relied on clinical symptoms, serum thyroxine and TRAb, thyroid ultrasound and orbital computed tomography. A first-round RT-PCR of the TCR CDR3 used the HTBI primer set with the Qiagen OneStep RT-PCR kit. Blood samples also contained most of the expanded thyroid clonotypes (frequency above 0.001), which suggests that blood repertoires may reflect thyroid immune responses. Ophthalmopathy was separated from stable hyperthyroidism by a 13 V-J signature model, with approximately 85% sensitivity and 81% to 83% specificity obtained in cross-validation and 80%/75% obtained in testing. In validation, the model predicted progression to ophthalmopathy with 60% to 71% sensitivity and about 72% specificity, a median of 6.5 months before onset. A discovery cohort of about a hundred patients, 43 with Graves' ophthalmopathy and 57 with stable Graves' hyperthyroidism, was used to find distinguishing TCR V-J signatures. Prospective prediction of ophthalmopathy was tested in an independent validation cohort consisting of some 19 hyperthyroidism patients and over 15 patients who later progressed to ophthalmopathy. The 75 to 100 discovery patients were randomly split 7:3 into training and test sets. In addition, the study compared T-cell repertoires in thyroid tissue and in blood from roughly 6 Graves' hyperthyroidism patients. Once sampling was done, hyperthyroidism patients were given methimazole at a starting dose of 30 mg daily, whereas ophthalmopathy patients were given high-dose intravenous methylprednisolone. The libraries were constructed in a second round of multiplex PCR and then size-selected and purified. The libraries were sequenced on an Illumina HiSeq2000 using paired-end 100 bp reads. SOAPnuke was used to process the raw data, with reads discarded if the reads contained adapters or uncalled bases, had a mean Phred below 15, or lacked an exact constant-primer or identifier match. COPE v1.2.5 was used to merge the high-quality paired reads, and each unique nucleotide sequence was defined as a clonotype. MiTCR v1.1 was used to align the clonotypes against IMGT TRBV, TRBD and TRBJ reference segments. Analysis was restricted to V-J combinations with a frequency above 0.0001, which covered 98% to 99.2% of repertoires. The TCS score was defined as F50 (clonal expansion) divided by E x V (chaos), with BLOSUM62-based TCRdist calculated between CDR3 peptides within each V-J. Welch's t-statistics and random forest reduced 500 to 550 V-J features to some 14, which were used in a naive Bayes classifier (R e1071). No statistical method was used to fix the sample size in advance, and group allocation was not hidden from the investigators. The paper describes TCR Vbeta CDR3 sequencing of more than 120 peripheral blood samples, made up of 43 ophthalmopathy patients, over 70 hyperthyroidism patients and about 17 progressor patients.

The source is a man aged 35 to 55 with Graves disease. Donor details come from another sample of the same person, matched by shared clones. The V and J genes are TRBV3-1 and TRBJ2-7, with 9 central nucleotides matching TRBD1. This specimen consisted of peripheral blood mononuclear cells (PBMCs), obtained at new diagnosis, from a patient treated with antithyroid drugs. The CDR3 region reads CASSQLDRGHEQYF. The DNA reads TGTGCCAGCAGCCAACTGGACAGGGGCCACGAGCAGTACTTC.